This record looks at one T cell receptor beta chain sequence and its context. Original processing methods: Reference gene primers were amplified, and this amplification served to estimate nucleated cell counts. The table came from immunoSEQ multiplex PCR; TCRdb's copy has only in-frame clones and leaves some out. Clone size and the V and J calls come from that table; the DNA yielded D and trimming. Of about 92,000 clones in the sample, around 90% were seen once. These data originate in a study of blood T cell repertoires in COVID-19. Overall study: Donors in the United States, Italy and Spain gave samples during acute or convalescent COVID-19. From T cells, B-cell-depleted T cells, or PBMCs came the material, which was cDNA or gDNA.

CDR1 and CDR2 from the germline V gene are SGHTA and FQGNSA. The ends lost 5 bases at V and 6 bases at J; junction bases unmatched: 10. The CDR3 contains 17 residues. This chain links TRBV7-2 with TRBJ1-6, with 10 bases that match TRBD1. This sequence originates from a woman aged 55-75 years with COVID-19, enrolled during active disease. The sample taken for sequencing was peripheral blood. CDR3 nucleotide sequence: TGTGCCAGCAGCCCACAGGCCTGGACAGGGGGTAATTCACCCCTCCACTTT. Translated: CASSPQAWTGGNSPLHF.